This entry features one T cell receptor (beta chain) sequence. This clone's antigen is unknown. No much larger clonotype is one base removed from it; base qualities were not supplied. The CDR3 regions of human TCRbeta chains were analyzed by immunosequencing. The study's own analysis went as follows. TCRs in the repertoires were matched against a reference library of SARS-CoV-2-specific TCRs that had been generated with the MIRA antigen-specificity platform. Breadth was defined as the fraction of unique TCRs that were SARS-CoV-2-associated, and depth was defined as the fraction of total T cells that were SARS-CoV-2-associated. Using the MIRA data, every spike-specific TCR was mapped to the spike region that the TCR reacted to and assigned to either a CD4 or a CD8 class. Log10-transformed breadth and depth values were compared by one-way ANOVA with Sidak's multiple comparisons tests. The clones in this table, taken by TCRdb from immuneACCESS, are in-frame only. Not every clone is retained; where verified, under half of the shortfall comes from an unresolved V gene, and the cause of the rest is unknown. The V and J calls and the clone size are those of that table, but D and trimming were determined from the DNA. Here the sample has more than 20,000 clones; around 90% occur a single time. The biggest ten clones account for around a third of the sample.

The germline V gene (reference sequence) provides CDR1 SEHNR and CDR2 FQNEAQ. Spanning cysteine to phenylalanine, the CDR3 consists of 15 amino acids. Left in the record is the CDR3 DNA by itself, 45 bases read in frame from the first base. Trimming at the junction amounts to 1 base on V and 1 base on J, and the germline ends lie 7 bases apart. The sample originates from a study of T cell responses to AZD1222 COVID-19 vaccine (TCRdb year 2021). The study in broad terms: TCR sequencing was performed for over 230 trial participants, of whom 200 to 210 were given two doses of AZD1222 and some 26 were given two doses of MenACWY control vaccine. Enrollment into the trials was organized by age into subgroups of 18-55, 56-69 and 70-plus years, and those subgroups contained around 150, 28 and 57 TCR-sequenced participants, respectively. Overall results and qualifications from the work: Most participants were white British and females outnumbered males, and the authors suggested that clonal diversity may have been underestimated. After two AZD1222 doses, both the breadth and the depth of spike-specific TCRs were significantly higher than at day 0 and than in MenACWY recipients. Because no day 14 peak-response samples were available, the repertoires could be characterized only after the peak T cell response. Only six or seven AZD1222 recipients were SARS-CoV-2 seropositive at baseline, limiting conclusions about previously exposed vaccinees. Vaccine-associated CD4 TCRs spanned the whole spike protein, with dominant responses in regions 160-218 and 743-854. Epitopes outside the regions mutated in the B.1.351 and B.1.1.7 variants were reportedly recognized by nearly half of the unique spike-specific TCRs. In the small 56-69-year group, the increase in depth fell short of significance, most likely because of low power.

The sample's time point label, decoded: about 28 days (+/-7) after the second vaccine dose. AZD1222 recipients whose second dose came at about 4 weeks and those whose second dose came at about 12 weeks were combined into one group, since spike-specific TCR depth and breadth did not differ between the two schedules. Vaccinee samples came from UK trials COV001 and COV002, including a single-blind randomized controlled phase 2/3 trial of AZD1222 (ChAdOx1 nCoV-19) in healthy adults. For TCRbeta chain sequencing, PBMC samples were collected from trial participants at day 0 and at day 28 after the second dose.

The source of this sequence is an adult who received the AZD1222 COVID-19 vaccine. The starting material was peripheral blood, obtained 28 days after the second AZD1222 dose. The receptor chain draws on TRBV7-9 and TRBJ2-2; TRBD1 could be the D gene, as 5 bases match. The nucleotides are TGTGCCAGCAGCTTAGTACAGGTGAACACCGGGGAGCTGTTTTTT. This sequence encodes CASSLVQVNTGELFF.